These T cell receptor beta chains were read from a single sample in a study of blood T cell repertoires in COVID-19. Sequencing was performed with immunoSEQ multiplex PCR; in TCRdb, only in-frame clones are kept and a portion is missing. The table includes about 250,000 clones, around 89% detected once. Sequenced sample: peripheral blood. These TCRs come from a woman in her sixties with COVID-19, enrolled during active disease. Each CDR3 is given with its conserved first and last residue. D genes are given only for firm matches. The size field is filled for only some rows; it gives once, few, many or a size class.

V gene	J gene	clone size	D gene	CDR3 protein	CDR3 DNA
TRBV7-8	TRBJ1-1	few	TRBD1	CASSGTGGPRQNTEAFF	TGTGCCAGCAGCGGTACAGGGGGCCCTAGACAGAACACTGAAGCTTTCTTT
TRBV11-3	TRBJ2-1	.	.	CASSLVAGASYNEQFF	TGTGCCAGCAGCTTAGTAGCAGGGGCCTCCTACAATGAGCAGTTCTTC
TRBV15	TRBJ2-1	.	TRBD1	CATSRDFGTGDNEQFF	TGTGCCACCAGCAGAGATTTCGGGACAGGGGACAATGAGCAGTTCTTC
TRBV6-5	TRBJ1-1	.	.	CASRTGTKAFF	TGTGCCAGCAGAACCGGGACAAAAGCTTTCTTT
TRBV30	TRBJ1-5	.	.	CAWSWPGGNQPQHF	TGTGCCTGGTCATGGCCGGGGGGCAATCAGCCCCAGCATTTT
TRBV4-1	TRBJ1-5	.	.	CASSQARGDQPQHF	TGCGCCAGCAGCCAAGCCAGGGGCGATCAGCCCCAGCATTTT
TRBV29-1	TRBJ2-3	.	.	CSVFTDTQYF	TGCAGCGTCTTCACAGATACGCAGTATTTT
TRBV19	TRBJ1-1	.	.	CASSGTHGPEAFF	TGTGCCAGCTCGGGGACACACGGACCTGAAGCTTTCTTT
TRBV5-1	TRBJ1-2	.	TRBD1	CASRSGDRPFYGYTF	TGCGCCAGCCGGTCCGGGGACAGGCCTTTCTATGGCTACACCTTC
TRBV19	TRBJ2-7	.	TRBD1	CASSGPGQHPYEQYF	TGTGCCAGTAGTGGCCCGGGACAGCATCCCTACGAGCAGTACTTC
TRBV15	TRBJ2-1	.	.	CATSRDPFSDYNEQFF	TGTGCCACCAGCAGAGATCCGTTTTCAGACTACAATGAGCAGTTCTTC
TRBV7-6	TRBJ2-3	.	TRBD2	CASSPVVAGGRDTQYF	TGTGCCAGCAGCCCGGTTGTGGCGGGGGGGCGAGATACGCAGTATTTT
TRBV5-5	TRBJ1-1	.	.	CASSISLTDTEAFF	TGTGCCAGCAGCATCTCCCTAACAGACACTGAAGCTTTCTTT
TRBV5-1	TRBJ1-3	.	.	CASSLSGNENTIYF	TGCGCCAGCAGCTTGTCAGGGAACGAAAACACCATATATTTT
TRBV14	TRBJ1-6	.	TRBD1	CASSRDRGSKNNSPLHF	TGTGCCAGCAGCCGGGACAGGGGCTCCAAGAATAATTCACCCCTCCACTTT
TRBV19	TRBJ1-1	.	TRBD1	CASRVGQRENTEAFF	TGTGCCAGTAGGGTGGGACAGAGGGAGAACACTGAAGCTTTCTTT
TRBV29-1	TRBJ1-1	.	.	CSVEDPGTPRAFF	TGCAGCGTTGAAGATCCTGGGACTCCGCGGGCTTTCTTT
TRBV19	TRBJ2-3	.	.	CASSIDRGGTDTQYF	TGTGCCAGTAGTATAGACAGGGGAGGCACAGATACGCAGTATTTT
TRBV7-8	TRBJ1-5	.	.	CASSSLRGPTTPQPQHF	TGTGCCAGCAGCAGTCTCAGGGGTCCCACTACCCCTCAGCCCCAGCATTTT
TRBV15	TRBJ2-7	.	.	CATSRGRANSYEQYF	TGTGCCACCAGCAGGGGCCGAGCCAACTCCTACGAGCAGTACTTC
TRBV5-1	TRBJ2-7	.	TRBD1	CASAGQGASYEQYF	TGCGCCAGCGCCGGACAGGGCGCCTCCTACGAGCAGTACTTC
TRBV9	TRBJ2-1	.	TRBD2	CASSRILAGAYNEQFF	TGTGCCAGCAGCCGGATTTTAGCGGGGGCCTACAATGAGCAGTTCTTC
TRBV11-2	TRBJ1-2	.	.	CASSPSQRDGYTF	TGTGCCAGCAGCCCCAGTCAGAGGGATGGCTACACCTTC
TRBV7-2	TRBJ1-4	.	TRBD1	CASSFGPTGTGGEKLFF	TGTGCCAGCAGCTTTGGGCCGACCGGGACAGGGGGAGAAAAACTGTTTTTT
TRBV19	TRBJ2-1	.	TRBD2	CASSETGTRANEQFF	TGTGCCAGTAGTGAGACCGGGACTAGGGCCAATGAGCAGTTCTTC
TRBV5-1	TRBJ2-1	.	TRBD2	CASSLWLGSGGYNEQFF	TGCGCCAGCAGCTTGTGGCTCGGTAGCGGGGGCTACAATGAGCAGTTCTTC